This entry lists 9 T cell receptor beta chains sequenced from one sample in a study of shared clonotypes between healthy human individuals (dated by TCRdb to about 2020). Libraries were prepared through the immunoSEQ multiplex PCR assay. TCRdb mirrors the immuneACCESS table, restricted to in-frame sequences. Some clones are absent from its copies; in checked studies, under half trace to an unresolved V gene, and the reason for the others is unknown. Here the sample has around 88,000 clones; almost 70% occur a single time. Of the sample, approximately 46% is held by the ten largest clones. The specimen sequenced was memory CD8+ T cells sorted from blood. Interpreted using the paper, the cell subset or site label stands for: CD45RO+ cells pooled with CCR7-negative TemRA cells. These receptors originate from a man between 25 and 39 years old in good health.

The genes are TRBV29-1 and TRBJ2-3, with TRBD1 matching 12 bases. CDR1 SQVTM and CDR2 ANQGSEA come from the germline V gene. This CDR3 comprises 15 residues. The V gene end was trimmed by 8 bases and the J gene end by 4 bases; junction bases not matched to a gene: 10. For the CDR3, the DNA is TGCAGCCATCTACCGGGACAGGGGGCAGCAGATACGCAGTATTTT. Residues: CSHLPGQGAADTQYF.

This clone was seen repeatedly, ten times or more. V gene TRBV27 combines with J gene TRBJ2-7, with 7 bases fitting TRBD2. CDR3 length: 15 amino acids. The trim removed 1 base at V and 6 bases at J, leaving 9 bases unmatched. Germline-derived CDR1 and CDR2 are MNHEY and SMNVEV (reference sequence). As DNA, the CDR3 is TGTGCCAGCAGTTTATTCGGGACTACCTCTTTCGAGCAGTACTTC. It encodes CASSLFGTTSFEQYF.

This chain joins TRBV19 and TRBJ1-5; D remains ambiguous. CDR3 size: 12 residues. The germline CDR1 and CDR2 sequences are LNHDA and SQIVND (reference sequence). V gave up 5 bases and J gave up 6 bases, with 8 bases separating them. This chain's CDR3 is CASSGKVQPQHF. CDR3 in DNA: TGTGCCAGTAGTGGGAAGGTTCAGCCCCAGCATTTT.

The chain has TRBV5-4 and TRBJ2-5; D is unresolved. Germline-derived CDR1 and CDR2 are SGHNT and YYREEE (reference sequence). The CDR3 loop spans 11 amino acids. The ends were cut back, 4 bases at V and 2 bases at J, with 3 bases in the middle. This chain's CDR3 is CASSLQETQYF. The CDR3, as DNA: TGTGCCAGCAGCCTGCAAGAGACCCAGTACTTC.

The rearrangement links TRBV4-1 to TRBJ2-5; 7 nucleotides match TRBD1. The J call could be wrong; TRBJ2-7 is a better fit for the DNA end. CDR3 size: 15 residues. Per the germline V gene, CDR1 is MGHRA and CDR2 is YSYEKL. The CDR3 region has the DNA TGCGCCAGCAGCCAATCTGGGACAGCTTACTCCGAGCAGTACTTC. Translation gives CASSQSGTAYSEQYF.

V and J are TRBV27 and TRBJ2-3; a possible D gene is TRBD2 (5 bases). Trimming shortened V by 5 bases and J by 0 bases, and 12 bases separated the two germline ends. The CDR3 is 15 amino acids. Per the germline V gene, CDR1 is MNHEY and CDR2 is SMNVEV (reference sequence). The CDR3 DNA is TGTGCCAGCAGTCCCAGACGGGGTAGCACAGATACGCAGTATTTT. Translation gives CASSPRRGSTDTQYF.

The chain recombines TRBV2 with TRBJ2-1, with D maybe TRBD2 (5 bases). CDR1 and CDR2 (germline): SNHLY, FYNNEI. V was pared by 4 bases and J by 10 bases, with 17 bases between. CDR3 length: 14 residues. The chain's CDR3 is CASSGRAPGGEQFF. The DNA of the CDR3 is TGTGCCAGCAGTGGCCGGGCCCCCGGCGGGGAGCAGTTCTTC.

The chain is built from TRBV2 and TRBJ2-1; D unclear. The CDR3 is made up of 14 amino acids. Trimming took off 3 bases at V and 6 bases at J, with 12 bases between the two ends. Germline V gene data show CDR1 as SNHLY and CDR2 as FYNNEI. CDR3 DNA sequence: TGTGCCAGCAGTGAGGTAGCTAACGGCAATGAGCAGTTCTTC. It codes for CASSEVANGNEQFF.

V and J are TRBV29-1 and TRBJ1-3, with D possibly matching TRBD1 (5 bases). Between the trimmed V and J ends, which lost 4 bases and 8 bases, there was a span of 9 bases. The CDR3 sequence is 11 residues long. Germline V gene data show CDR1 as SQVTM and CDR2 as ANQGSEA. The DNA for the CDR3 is TGCAGCGTTGGCGGGGGAGACACCATATATTTT. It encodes CSVGGGDTIYF.